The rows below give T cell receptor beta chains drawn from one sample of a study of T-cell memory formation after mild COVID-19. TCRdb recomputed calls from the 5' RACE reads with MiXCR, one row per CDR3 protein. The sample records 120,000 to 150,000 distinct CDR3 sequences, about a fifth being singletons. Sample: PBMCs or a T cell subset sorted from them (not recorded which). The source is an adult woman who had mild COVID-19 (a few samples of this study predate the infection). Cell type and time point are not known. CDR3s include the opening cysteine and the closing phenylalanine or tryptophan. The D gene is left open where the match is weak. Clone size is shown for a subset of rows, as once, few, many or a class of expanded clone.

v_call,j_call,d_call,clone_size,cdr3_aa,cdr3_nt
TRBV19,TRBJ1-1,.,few,CASSIKVTGSTEAFF,TGTGCCAGTAGTATTAAAGTAACAGGGTCCACTGAAGCTTTCTTT
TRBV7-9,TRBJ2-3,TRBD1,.,CASSLRDRPSTDTQYF,TGTGCCAGCAGCTTAAGGGACAGACCATCCACAGATACGCAGTATTTT
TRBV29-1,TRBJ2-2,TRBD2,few,CSVGRGGANTGELFF,TGCAGCGTCGGCCGGGGGGGCGCGAACACCGGGGAGCTGTTTTTT
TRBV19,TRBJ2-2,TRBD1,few,CASTSSPRGGQSNTGELFF,TGTGCCAGTACTTCTTCCCCAAGAGGGGGACAGTCGAACACCGGGGAGCTGTTTTTT
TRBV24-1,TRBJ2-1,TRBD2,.,CATSEPSSGRHNEQFF,TGTGCCACCAGTGAACCCTCTAGCGGTAGACACAATGAGCAGTTCTTC
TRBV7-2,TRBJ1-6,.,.,CASSLDFRGDSPLHF,TGTGCCAGCAGCTTAGATTTCAGGGGTGATTCACCCCTCCACTTT
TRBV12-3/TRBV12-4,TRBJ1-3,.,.,CASSRTAGSGNTIYF,TGTGCCAGCAGTCGAACGGCGGGCTCTGGAAACACCATATATTTT
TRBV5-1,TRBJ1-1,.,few,CASSPTRTVRDTEAFF,TGCGCCAGCAGCCCGACGCGGACCGTCAGAGACACTGAAGCTTTCTTT
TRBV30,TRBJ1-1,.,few,CAWSGAPSTEAFF,TGTGCCTGGAGTGGGGCCCCGAGCACTGAAGCTTTCTTT
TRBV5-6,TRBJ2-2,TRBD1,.,CASSGTGRAGELFF,TGTGCCAGCAGCGGGACAGGGCGTGCCGGGGAGCTGTTTTTT
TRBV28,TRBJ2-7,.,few,CASSPHQLRSYEQYF,TGTGCCAGCAGTCCTCACCAGCTCCGGTCCTACGAGCAGTACTTC
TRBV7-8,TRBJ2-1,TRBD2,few,CASSLSGRALGEQFF,TGTGCCAGCAGCTTAAGCGGGAGGGCCCTAGGGGAGCAGTTCTTC
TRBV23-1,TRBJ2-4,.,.,CASPAPGTVLAKNIQYF,TGCGCCAGCCCTGCTCCGGGGACGGTACTAGCCAAAAACATTCAGTACTTC
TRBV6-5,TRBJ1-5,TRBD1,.,CASSQQGRQPQHF,TGTGCCAGCAGTCAACAGGGGCGGCAGCCCCAGCATTTT
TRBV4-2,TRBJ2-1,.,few,CASSQNSLGNEQFF,TGTGCCAGCAGCCAGAACTCACTGGGGAATGAGCAGTTCTTC
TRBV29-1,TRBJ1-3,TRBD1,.,CSVVLGTAVSGNTIYF,TGCAGCGTTGTTCTCGGGACAGCAGTGTCCGGAAACACCATATATTTT
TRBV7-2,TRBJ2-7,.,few,CASSLRQDSYEQYF,TGTGCCAGCAGCTTACGACAGGATTCCTACGAGCAGTACTTC
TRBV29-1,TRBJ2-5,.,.,CSALGGTQYF,TGCAGCGCCCTGGGGGGGACCCAGTACTTC
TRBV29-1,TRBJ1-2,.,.,CSVRKGLFYGYTF,TGCAGCGTGCGAAAAGGTCTGTTCTATGGCTACACCTTC
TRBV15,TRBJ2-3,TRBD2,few,CATSSWRLAGDTQYF,TGTGCCACCAGCAGTTGGAGACTAGCAGGGGATACGCAGTATTTT
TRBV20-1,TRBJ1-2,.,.,CSARDGSLRPYGYTF,TGCAGTGCTAGAGATGGGAGTCTTCGCCCCTATGGCTACACCTTC
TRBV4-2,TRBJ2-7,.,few,CASSPQGFTYEQYF,TGTGCCAGCAGCCCACAGGGTTTTACCTACGAGCAGTACTTC
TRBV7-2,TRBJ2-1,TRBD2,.,CASSLHGGVYNEQFF,TGTGCCAGCAGCTTACACGGGGGGGTTTACAATGAGCAGTTCTTC
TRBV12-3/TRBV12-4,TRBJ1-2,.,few,CASNPGGWGYTF,TGTGCCAGCAACCCCGGGGGATGGGGCTACACCTTC
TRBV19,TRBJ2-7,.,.,CASAIGFTYEQYF,TGTGCCAGCGCAATTGGGTTCACCTACGAGCAGTACTTC
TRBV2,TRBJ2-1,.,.,CASKGAQGSSYNEQFF,TGTGCCAGCAAAGGGGCACAGGGTAGCTCCTACAATGAGCAGTTCTTC
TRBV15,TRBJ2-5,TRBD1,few,CATRDRTGEETQYF,TGTGCCACCAGGGACCGGACAGGGGAAGAGACCCAGTACTTC
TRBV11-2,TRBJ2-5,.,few,CASSPLGGTQYF,TGTGCCAGCAGCCCTCTTGGCGGGACCCAGTACTTC
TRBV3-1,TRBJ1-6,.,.,CASSQARGAQSPLHF,TGTGCCAGCAGCCAAGCTCGGGGGGCACAGTCACCCCTCCACTTT
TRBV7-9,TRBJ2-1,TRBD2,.,CASSLAVSGVHEQFF,TGTGCCAGCAGCTTAGCAGTTAGCGGGGTCCATGAGCAGTTCTTC
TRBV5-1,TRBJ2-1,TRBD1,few,CASSPRDRGYNEQFF,TGCGCCAGCAGCCCCCGGGACAGGGGCTACAATGAGCAGTTCTTC
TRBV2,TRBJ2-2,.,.,CASREPGRVPGELFF,TGTGCCAGCAGGGAACCAGGGAGAGTGCCCGGGGAGCTGTTTTTT
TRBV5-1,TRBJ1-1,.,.,CASRFVEGVNTEAFF,TGCGCCAGCAGGTTTGTGGAGGGGGTGAACACTGAAGCTTTCTTT
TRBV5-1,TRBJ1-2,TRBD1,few,CASSYPDRDFNYGYTF,TGCGCCAGCAGCTACCCGGACAGGGATTTTAACTATGGCTACACCTTC
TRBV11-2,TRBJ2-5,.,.,CASSLGLTEQETQYF,TGTGCCAGCAGCTTAGGGTTGACGGAACAAGAGACCCAGTACTTC
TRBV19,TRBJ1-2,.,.,CASSNAPVGYTF,TGTGCCAGTAGTAACGCCCCGGTTGGCTACACCTTC
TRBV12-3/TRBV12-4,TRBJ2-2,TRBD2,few,CASRLAGANTGELFF,TGTGCCAGCAGGCTAGCGGGGGCGAACACCGGGGAGCTGTTTTTT
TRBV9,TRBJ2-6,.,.,CASSPRGVSGANVLTF,TGTGCCAGCAGCCCAAGAGGGGTTTCGGGGGCCAACGTCCTGACTTTC
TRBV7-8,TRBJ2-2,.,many,CASSPDRNTGELFF,TGTGCCAGCAGCCCGGACAGGAACACCGGGGAGCTGTTTTTT
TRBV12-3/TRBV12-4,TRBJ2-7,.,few,CASSFGKPYEQYF,TGTGCCAGCAGTTTCGGGAAGCCCTACGAGCAGTACTTC
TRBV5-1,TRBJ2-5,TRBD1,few,CASSHGTGGRETQYF,TGCGCCAGCAGCCACGGGACAGGGGGTAGGGAGACCCAGTACTTC
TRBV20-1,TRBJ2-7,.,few,CSASGDAGYEQYF,TGCAGTGCTAGCGGGGATGCGGGCTACGAGCAGTACTTC
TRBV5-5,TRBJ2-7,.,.,CASSFFTEGEQYF,TGTGCCAGCAGCTTCTTTACGGAGGGCGAGCAGTACTTC
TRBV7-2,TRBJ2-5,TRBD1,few,CASSIRTGWPRETQYF,TGTGCCAGCAGCATAAGGACAGGGTGGCCCCGAGAGACCCAGTACTTC
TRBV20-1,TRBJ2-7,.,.,CSARPGHAKKQYF,TGCAGTGCTAGACCGGGACACGCTAAGAAGCAGTACTTC
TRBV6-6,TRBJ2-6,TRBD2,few,CASSYGTSGSTGANVLTF,TGTGCCAGCAGTTACGGGACTAGCGGGAGTACTGGGGCCAACGTCCTGACTTTC